This record concerns one TCR beta chain sequence. This clone's antigen is unknown. No much larger clone exists at a distance of one base, and base qualities are not known. This sample is drawn from a study of shared clonotypes between healthy human individuals (dated by TCRdb to the early 2020s). For the study in its entirety: The cohort included three men and a couple of women between 18 and 49 years of age. Libraries were prepared and TCR repertoires were sequenced by different laboratories using diverse techniques, in order to increase sequencing depth and limit assay-specific biases. Between about 0.85 and 9.5 billion PBMCs per donor were obtained by leukapheresis. Blood TCR repertoires of about 5 healthy adults were deeply sequenced to estimate repertoire size and the extent of clonotype sharing between individuals. For each donor, three plates each were used for CD4 naive and CD4 memory, two plates were used for CD8 naive, and one plate was used for CD8 memory. Overall study results and their limits: Sampling was limited to blood, and TCR repertoires in tissue likely differ from TCR repertoires in blood. The genetic and exposure-history diversity represented was limited by the small number of donors. About 5% of naive CD4, roughly 3.6% of naive CD8, roughly 2.4% of memory CD4, and over 0.35% of memory CD8 clonotypes were shared across a few donors. Naive subsets generally had larger estimated clonotype richness than memory subsets. Pairwise subsampling led to the expectation that sequencing depth would affect the degree of clonotype sharing among donors. Compared with non-shared clonotypes, clonotypes shared by all four sorted-subset donors had higher generation probabilities. Even with the large sequencing depth, rarefaction of the sorted-subset datasets indicated that sequencing was incomplete.

Using the deep immunoSEQ assay, multiplex PCR amplified TCR CDR3 regions from genomic DNA. For each cell subset, the extracted genomic DNA was distributed evenly across all wells of several immunoSEQ 96-well plates, and each plate served as one replicate. For sorted subsets, each replicate PCR was loaded with around 220 ng genomic DNA, equivalent to some 27,000 T cell genomes. The purified libraries were quantified using a Qubit 3.0 fluorometer, sized with a Bioanalyzer 2100, and then quantified again using the KAPA Library Quantification kit. A separate single-read 150-cycle Illumina NextSeq 550 flow cell was used to sequence each immunoSEQ 96-well plate. In the source study's methods: Because only junctional sequences without quality scores were contained in the immunoSEQ output, filtering matching that applied to full-length reads could not be performed. To assign V/J genes and CDR3, sequences were annotated against IMGT germline references using PyIR, a Python wrapper for IgBLAST v1.9. Any read was removed if the V/J assignment was weak (E-value above 1e-6), the CDR3 was missing, or the read contained stop codons, out-of-frame junctions, or ambiguous translated residues. V3J clonotypes were defined by identical inferred V gene, J gene, and CDR3 amino acid sequence. To compute the percentage overlap between repertoires, the number of shared unique clonotypes was divided by the size of the smaller repertoire. RTK rarefaction, the Chao1 estimator, and Recon v2.1 estimates of unobserved clonotypes were used to assess repertoire richness. Generation probabilities for all TCRbeta clonotypes obtained by the gDNA method from a handful of donors were computed using OLGA. TCRdb provides this immuneACCESS table in a form limited to in-frame rearrangements. Some clones are lacking; in checked studies, under half of them reflect an unresolved V gene, and why the rest are absent is not known. D and trimming were read from the DNA, whereas the V and J calls and clone size are those reported in that table. This sample has 750,000 to 1,000,000 clones in its table, and over 90% of those were observed once. Approximately 25% of the sample is held by the ten biggest clonotypes.

For the CD8 naive samples, CD45RO-negative cells were positively selected for CCR7, yielding a CD45RA+CCR7+ population from which TemRA cells were excluded. The donors were healthy, HIV-negative adults who had no recently reported acute infections or vaccinations. Every donor was a Caucasian adult residing in Nashville, Tennessee, USA. Blood was collected by leukapheresis, and PBMCs were isolated by Ficoll-Histopaque density gradient centrifugation and then cryopreserved in liquid nitrogen vapor phase. Analytical flow cytometry was used to check the purity and quantity of every magnetically sorted T cell population. Each sorted fraction had its genomic DNA isolated and then quantified by UV absorbance on a Nanodrop 2000c. The TCR originated in a man aged 30-40 years in good health. The sequencing sample was made of naive CD8+ T cells sorted from blood. The sample's cell subset or site, from its label and the paper: CD45RA+CCR7+.

The CDR3 amino acid sequence is: CASSIMSSGANVLTF. The sequenced DNA: TGTGCCAGTAGTATAATGAGCTCTGGGGCCAACGTCCTGACTTTC. In this chain, TRBV19 is recombined with TRBJ2-6; the D gene cannot be resolved reliably. Trimming takes 2 bases from V and 0 bases from J, and the germline ends sit 5 bases apart. Looking up the germline V gene (reference sequence) yields CDR1 LNHDA and CDR2 SQIVND. From the cysteine up to the phenylalanine, the CDR3 has a length of 15 residues. Of all the DNA, just the CDR3 is kept, 45 bases in frame from base 1.